Listed below are T cell receptor beta chains from one sample, sequenced in a study of memory CD4+ T cells and cytomegalovirus serostatus. Method: immunoSEQ multiplex PCR; TCRdb's copy keeps in-frame clones and lacks some. The sample lists tens of thousands of clones; 80% to 85% were seen once. Input material: memory CD4+ T cells from blood. These TCRs come from an adult in good health and CMV-seronegative. CDR3s include the opening cysteine and the closing phenylalanine or tryptophan. The order of the fields is clone size, D gene, V gene, CDR3 length, J gene, CDR3 DNA, CDR3 protein. D genes are given only for firm matches. Size is omitted from some rows. Given values are once, few, many or a class for expanded clones.

.	.	TRBV15	16	TRBJ2-1	TGTGCCACCAGCAGAGGAGTGAGTAGCGGAGAAAGTGAGCAGTTCTTC	CATSRGVSSGESEQFF
.	.	TRBV29-1	12	TRBJ1-3	TGCAGCGTTACCGGAACTGGAAACACCATATATTTT	CSVTGTGNTIYF
.	TRBD1	TRBV5-4	14	TRBJ1-1	TGTGCCAGCAGTCCGGGACAGGGAGGATTAAGGGCTTTCTTT	CASSPGQGGLRAFF
.	.	TRBV7-2	12	TRBJ1-2	TGTGCCAGCAGCCCTAGGGACTATGGCTACACCTTC	CASSPRDYGYTF
.	.	TRBV6-5	12	TRBJ1-2	TGTGCCAGCAGTTACTCGAGCTATGGCTACACCTTC	CASSYSSYGYTF
.	TRBD1	TRBV27	15	TRBJ1-1	TGTGCCAGCAGTTCGTACACAGGGGGGACGGGTGAAGCTTTCTTT	CASSSYTGGTGEAFF
.	.	TRBV21-1	14	TRBJ1-1	TGTGCCAGCAGCAAAGAGGGGGCTGGAACTGAAGCTTTCTTT	CASSKEGAGTEAFF
.	TRBD2	TRBV30	13	TRBJ2-7	TGTGCCTGGAGTGTAGCGGGAGCAGGCGAGCAGTACTTC	CAWSVAGAGEQYF
once	.	TRBV27	14	TRBJ2-5	TGTGCCAGCAGTTTGTTGTTAGGTGGGGGGACCCAGTACTTC	CASSLLLGGGTQYF
once	.	TRBV7-8	12	TRBJ1-3	TGTGCCAGCAGCTTAGGTGGAAACACCATATATTTT	CASSLGGNTIYF
.	.	TRBV6-5	13	TRBJ2-7	TGTGCCAGCAGTCCTGGGACACCCATGGAGCAGTACTTC	CASSPGTPMEQYF
.	.	TRBV6-1	14	TRBJ1-5	TGTGCCAGCGGCCTAAACAGGGACAATCAGCCCCAGCATTTT	CASGLNRDNQPQHF
.	.	TRBV5-1	14	TRBJ2-5	TGCGCCAGCAGCTTGGGGGCCTCGGGGGAGACCCAGTACTTC	CASSLGASGETQYF
.	TRBD2	TRBV6-1	18	TRBJ2-7	TGTGCCAGCAGTGGGAGGACTAGCGGGAGGGGTTCGTCCTACGAGCAGTACTTC	CASSGRTSGRGSSYEQYF
.	TRBD2	TRBV7-8	16	TRBJ2-5	TGTGCCAGCAGCTTAGCGGGTGGGAGGGCCGGGGAGACCCAGTACTTC	CASSLAGGRAGETQYF
few	.	TRBV27	17	TRBJ1-1	TGTGCCAGCAGTTTATCCTCCTTGACAGATATGAACACTGAAGCTTTCTTT	CASSLSSLTDMNTEAFF
.	TRBD1	TRBV5-1	15	TRBJ1-3	TGCGCCAGCCGCCCGACAGGGTTCTCTGGAAACACCATATATTTT	CASRPTGFSGNTIYF